Listed below are T cell receptor beta chains from one sample, sequenced in a study of persistence of HIV-infected CD4 T cells. Their antigens are not known. Assay used: immunoSEQ multiplex PCR; TCRdb lists only in-frame clones, some missing. The repertoire consists of around 39,000 clones, with 82% occurring once and the leading ten covering approximately 1%. The sequencing used cultured CD4+ T cells from PBMCs, collected from a patient who received antiretroviral therapy. Receptors were obtained from an adult with HIV. The donor label of this sample is uncertain. Both conserved end residues are part of each CDR3. The order of the fields is clone size, D gene, V gene, J gene, CDR3 protein, CDR3 DNA. The D gene is left open where the match is weak. Clone sizes are given selectively: once, few, many, or a class where the clone is expanded.

clone size: -
D gene: -
V gene: TRBV3-1/TRBV3-2
J gene: TRBJ2-2
CDR3 protein: CASSSRTKNTGELFF
CDR3 DNA: TGTGCCAGCAGCTCACGGACCAAGAACACCGGGGAGCTGTTTTTT

clone size: few
D gene: TRBD1
V gene: TRBV4-2
J gene: TRBJ1-2
CDR3 protein: CASSHATGDGYTF
CDR3 DNA: TGTGCCAGCAGCCATGCCACAGGGGACGGCTACACCTTC

clone size: -
D gene: -
V gene: TRBV10-3
J gene: TRBJ1-1
CDR3 protein: CAISDENRGTEAFF
CDR3 DNA: TGTGCCATCAGTGATGAAAACCGGGGGACTGAAGCTTTCTTT

clone size: -
D gene: -
V gene: TRBV5-1
J gene: TRBJ1-6
CDR3 protein: CASSSGFGSPLHF
CDR3 DNA: TGCGCCAGCAGTTCCGGGTTTGGCTCACCCCTCCACTTT

clone size: -
D gene: -
V gene: TRBV12-3/TRBV12-4
J gene: TRBJ1-2
CDR3 protein: CASSRYPGYTF
CDR3 DNA: TGTGCCAGCAGCCGTTATCCTGGCTACACCTTC

clone size: few
D gene: -
V gene: TRBV19
J gene: TRBJ1-2
CDR3 protein: CASSMAQFYGYTF
CDR3 DNA: TGTGCCAGTAGTATGGCGCAGTTCTATGGCTACACCTTC

clone size: -
D gene: -
V gene: TRBV6-5
J gene: TRBJ1-5
CDR3 protein: CASSYRAQPQHF
CDR3 DNA: TGTGCCAGCAGTTACAGAGCGCAGCCCCAGCATTTT

clone size: -
D gene: TRBD2
V gene: TRBV7-7
J gene: TRBJ2-1
CDR3 protein: CASSLGLAGGVSEQFF
CDR3 DNA: TGTGCTAGCAGCTTAGGCCTAGCGGGGGGGGTGAGTGAGCAGTTCTTC

clone size: once
D gene: TRBD1
V gene: TRBV5-6
J gene: TRBJ1-1
CDR3 protein: CASSHRGQYTEAFF
CDR3 DNA: TGTGCCAGCAGCCACAGGGGCCAGTACACTGAAGCTTTCTTT

clone size: -
D gene: TRBD1
V gene: TRBV5-1
J gene: TRBJ2-7
CDR3 protein: CASSAGQGAYEQYF
CDR3 DNA: TGCGCCAGCAGCGCGGGACAGGGGGCCTACGAGCAGTACTTC

clone size: -
D gene: -
V gene: TRBV5-1
J gene: TRBJ2-3
CDR3 protein: CASSLEADTQYF
CDR3 DNA: TGCGCCAGCAGCTTGGAAGCAGATACGCAGTATTTT

clone size: -
D gene: -
V gene: TRBV10-2
J gene: TRBJ2-2
CDR3 protein: CASSAGGSTGELFF
CDR3 DNA: TGCGCCAGCAGCGCTGGGGGGTCAACCGGGGAGCTGTTTTTT

clone size: -
D gene: -
V gene: TRBV5-4
J gene: TRBJ1-6
CDR3 protein: CASSLGGNNSPLHF
CDR3 DNA: TGTGCCAGCAGCTTGGGAGGGAATAATTCACCCCTCCACTTT

clone size: -
D gene: -
V gene: TRBV6-1
J gene: TRBJ1-2
CDR3 protein: CASSETGDRYTF
CDR3 DNA: TGTGCCAGCAGTGAAACCGGGGATCGCTACACCTTC

clone size: few
D gene: TRBD2
V gene: TRBV30
J gene: TRBJ2-5
CDR3 protein: CAWSRLAGPQETQYF
CDR3 DNA: TGTGCCTGGAGTCGACTAGCGGGGCCTCAAGAGACCCAGTACTTC

clone size: -
D gene: TRBD1
V gene: TRBV29-1
J gene: TRBJ1-1
CDR3 protein: CSAGTAEAFF
CDR3 DNA: TGCAGCGCTGGGACAGCTGAAGCTTTCTTT

clone size: -
D gene: -
V gene: TRBV3-1/TRBV3-2
J gene: TRBJ2-2
CDR3 protein: CASSLATGELFF
CDR3 DNA: TGTGCCAGCAGCCTCGCAACCGGGGAGCTGTTTTTT

clone size: -
D gene: -
V gene: TRBV19
J gene: TRBJ1-4
CDR3 protein: CASSIDRREKLFF
CDR3 DNA: TGTGCCAGTAGTATCGACAGGAGGGAAAAACTGTTTTTT

clone size: -
D gene: TRBD1
V gene: TRBV12-3/TRBV12-4
J gene: TRBJ2-7
CDR3 protein: CASSNRGGEQYF
CDR3 DNA: TGTGCCAGCAGCAACAGGGGCGGCGAGCAGTACTTC

clone size: -
D gene: TRBD1
V gene: TRBV16
J gene: TRBJ2-6
CDR3 protein: CASSQGDRFYSGANVLTF
CDR3 DNA: TGTGCCAGCAGCCAGGGGGACAGATTTTACTCTGGGGCCAACGTCCTGACTTTC

clone size: -
D gene: -
V gene: TRBV15
J gene: TRBJ1-5
CDR3 protein: CATSRVDGQNQPQHF
CDR3 DNA: TGTGCCACCAGCAGAGTTGATGGGCAGAATCAGCCCCAGCATTTT

clone size: once
D gene: -
V gene: TRBV4-1
J gene: TRBJ2-5
CDR3 protein: CASSHNERVQGETQYF
CDR3 DNA: TGCGCCAGCAGCCACAATGAGAGGGTCCAGGGAGAGACCCAGTACTTC

clone size: -
D gene: TRBD1
V gene: TRBV6-5
J gene: TRBJ1-1
CDR3 protein: CASSYEPGQAQAFF
CDR3 DNA: TGTGCCAGCAGTTACGAACCGGGACAGGCACAAGCTTTCTTT

clone size: -
D gene: -
V gene: TRBV5-1
J gene: TRBJ2-5
CDR3 protein: CASSLEASFQETQYF
CDR3 DNA: TGCGCCAGCAGCTTGGAAGCTAGCTTTCAAGAGACCCAGTACTTC

clone size: -
D gene: -
V gene: TRBV18
J gene: TRBJ2-5
CDR3 protein: CASSPKEGAETQYF
CDR3 DNA: TGTGCCAGCTCACCAAAGGAGGGTGCAGAGACCCAGTACTTC

clone size: -
D gene: TRBD2
V gene: TRBV5-4
J gene: TRBJ2-3
CDR3 protein: CASRTGLAGRTTDTQYF
CDR3 DNA: TGTGCCAGCAGGACTGGACTAGCGGGGAGAACCACAGATACGCAGTATTTT

clone size: -
D gene: -
V gene: TRBV9
J gene: TRBJ2-2
CDR3 protein: CASSRSLPWPGDFSNTGELFF
CDR3 DNA: TGTGCCAGCAGCCGATCCCTCCCCTGGCCCGGAGACTTCTCCAACACCGGGGAGCTGTTTTTT

clone size: -
D gene: TRBD1
V gene: TRBV7-2
J gene: TRBJ1-6
CDR3 protein: CASSLWGQVNSPLHF
CDR3 DNA: TGTGCCAGCAGCTTATGGGGACAGGTTAATTCACCCCTCCACTTT

clone size: -
D gene: -
V gene: TRBV20-1
J gene: TRBJ1-1
CDR3 protein: CSATRDPEAFF
CDR3 DNA: TGCAGTGCTACACGGGACCCTGAAGCTTTCTTT

clone size: -
D gene: -
V gene: TRBV18
J gene: TRBJ2-6
CDR3 protein: CASSLGLFSGANVLTF
CDR3 DNA: TGTGCCAGCTCACTTGGACTGTTCTCTGGGGCCAACGTCCTGACTTTC

clone size: -
D gene: TRBD1
V gene: TRBV4-2
J gene: TRBJ1-1
CDR3 protein: CASSPGQATDTEAFF
CDR3 DNA: TGTGCCAGCAGCCCTGGACAGGCGACGGACACTGAAGCTTTCTTT

clone size: -
D gene: -
V gene: TRBV6-5
J gene: TRBJ1-1
CDR3 protein: CASRTYEAFF
CDR3 DNA: TGTGCCAGCCGCACATATGAAGCTTTCTTT

clone size: -
D gene: -
V gene: TRBV19
J gene: TRBJ2-2
CDR3 protein: CASSIGTRANTGELFF
CDR3 DNA: TGTGCCAGTAGTATCGGGACAAGAGCGAACACCGGGGAGCTGTTTTTT

clone size: -
D gene: TRBD1
V gene: TRBV12-3/TRBV12-4
J gene: TRBJ1-5
CDR3 protein: CASSGTGNQPQHF
CDR3 DNA: TGTGCCAGCAGTGGGACAGGCAATCAGCCCCAGCATTTT

clone size: -
D gene: TRBD2
V gene: TRBV5-1
J gene: TRBJ2-5
CDR3 protein: CASSPGGREETQYF
CDR3 DNA: TGCGCCAGCAGCCCGGGGGGGCGGGAAGAGACCCAGTACTTC

clone size: once
D gene: -
V gene: TRBV7-7
J gene: TRBJ2-2
CDR3 protein: CASSLARTGELFF
CDR3 DNA: TGTGCTAGCAGCTTAGCCCGAACCGGGGAGCTGTTTTTT

clone size: -
D gene: TRBD1
V gene: TRBV28
J gene: TRBJ1-1
CDR3 protein: CASSYQTGGWNTEAFF
CDR3 DNA: TGTGCCAGCAGTTACCAGACAGGGGGCTGGAACACTGAAGCTTTCTTT

clone size: -
D gene: TRBD1
V gene: TRBV30
J gene: TRBJ2-4
CDR3 protein: CAWTSTGGIQYF
CDR3 DNA: TGTGCCTGGACCAGCACAGGGGGCATTCAGTACTTC

clone size: -
D gene: TRBD1
V gene: TRBV15
J gene: TRBJ1-1
CDR3 protein: CATSRLTGGTEAFF
CDR3 DNA: TGTGCCACCAGCAGACTTACAGGGGGCACTGAAGCTTTCTTT

clone size: -
D gene: -
V gene: TRBV12-5
J gene: TRBJ1-1
CDR3 protein: CASGDRLNTEAFF
CDR3 DNA: TGTGCTAGTGGGGACAGACTGAACACTGAAGCTTTCTTT

clone size: -
D gene: TRBD1
V gene: TRBV5-1
J gene: TRBJ2-7
CDR3 protein: CASSSEPGTGYEQYF
CDR3 DNA: TGCGCCAGCAGCTCTGAGCCAGGGACAGGGTACGAGCAGTACTTC

clone size: -
D gene: TRBD1
V gene: TRBV5-1
J gene: TRBJ2-5
CDR3 protein: CASSLGQGAGTQYF
CDR3 DNA: TGCGCCAGCAGCCTGGGACAGGGGGCAGGGACCCAGTACTTC

clone size: -
D gene: -
V gene: TRBV19
J gene: TRBJ1-1
CDR3 protein: CASSMGEAFF
CDR3 DNA: TGTGCCAGTAGTATGGGAGAAGCTTTCTTT

clone size: -
D gene: -
V gene: TRBV5-6
J gene: TRBJ2-7
CDR3 protein: CASSWRRGGEQYF
CDR3 DNA: TGTGCCAGCAGCTGGCGGAGGGGGGGCGAGCAGTACTTC

clone size: -
D gene: -
V gene: TRBV5-1
J gene: TRBJ1-2
CDR3 protein: CASSLGGQPYGYTF
CDR3 DNA: TGCGCCAGCAGCTTGGGCGGACAACCATATGGCTACACCTTC

clone size: -
D gene: TRBD1
V gene: TRBV30
J gene: TRBJ1-1
CDR3 protein: CAWEGAEAFF
CDR3 DNA: TGTGCCTGGGAGGGGGCGGAAGCTTTCTTT

clone size: once
D gene: TRBD2
V gene: TRBV15
J gene: TRBJ2-1
CDR3 protein: CATNRRSGVVNEQFF
CDR3 DNA: TGTGCCACCAATCGGCGTAGCGGGGTTGTCAATGAGCAGTTCTTC

clone size: -
D gene: -
V gene: TRBV5-1
J gene: TRBJ2-3
CDR3 protein: CASSLDVSPSTQYF
CDR3 DNA: TGCGCCAGCAGCTTGGACGTTAGTCCCTCTACGCAGTATTTT

clone size: few
D gene: -
V gene: TRBV4-2
J gene: TRBJ1-1
CDR3 protein: CASSQDGGAGTTEAFF
CDR3 DNA: TGTGCCAGCAGCCAAGATGGGGGGGCAGGGACCACTGAAGCTTTCTTT

clone size: -
D gene: -
V gene: TRBV20-1
J gene: TRBJ1-3
CDR3 protein: CSASGDFRGTSGNTIYF
CDR3 DNA: TGCAGTGCTAGTGGGGACTTCAGGGGTACCTCTGGAAACACCATATATTTT